Each of the 5 T cell receptor beta chains below was sequenced from the same sample in a study. In TCRdb, the RT-PCR reads were re-called with MiXCR into one record per CDR3 protein. The sample records about 680,000 distinct CDR3 sequences, 12% to 15% being singletons. The sequenced sample was memory CD4+ T cells from blood. The receptors derive from a female donor in good health, serving as a healthy control.

This clonotype was found many times. The V gene is TRBV20-1, the J gene TRBJ2-1; 10 positions match TRBD2. The germline gives CDR1 DFQATT, CDR2 SNEGSKA (reference sequence). The V segment lost 6 bases and the J segment 0 bases; nucleotides outside the gene matches: 5. This CDR3 comprises 15 residues. The CDR3 DNA is TGCAGTGCCGATGGACTAGCGGCCTCCTACAATGAGCAGTTCTTC. As protein: CSADGLAASYNEQFF.

This clonotype appeared a few times. The chain joins TRBV28 to TRBJ1-4; D may be TRBD1 (6 bases). Germline CDR1 and CDR2: MDHEN and SYDVKM. Trimming cost V 9 bases and J 8 bases, with 13 bases left between them. The CDR3 is 12 amino acids. The CDR3 coding sequence is TGTGCCAGTGGCGGGGGGCGGGAAAAACTGTTTTTT. Residues: CASGGGREKLFF.

The J gene is TRBJ2-3, the V gene TRBV4-1; D might be TRBD1 or TRBD2, each matching 6 bases. The CDR3 totals 17 residues. Trimming removed 4 bases from V and 4 bases from J, with 21 bases in between. The germline V gene has CDR1 MGHRA and CDR2 YSYEKL. CDR3: CASSPTGHATGADTQYF. The CDR3 DNA is TGCGCCAGCAGCCCGACGGGACACGCTACGGGGGCAGATACGCAGTATTTT.

The chain is built from TRBV20-1 and TRBJ2-1; the match to TRBD2 covers 7 bases. CDR3 size: 16 residues. With 2 bases clipped from V and 2 bases from J, the junction kept 9 bases outside the gene matches. CDR1 is DFQATT and CDR2 is SNEGSKA in the germline V gene (reference sequence). The CDR3 loop reads CSARRPGTTTYNEQFF. The CDR3 region has the DNA TGCAGTGCTAGAAGACCCGGGACTACGACCTACAATGAGCAGTTCTTC.

This clonotype has more than one count but fewer than ten. The J gene is TRBJ2-7, the V gene TRBV6-5, with D perhaps being TRBD1 or TRBD2 (6 bases each). The germline V and J ends were trimmed by 6 bases and 0 bases, with 18 bases remaining between them. The germline CDR1 and CDR2 sequences are MNHEY and SVGAGI. The CDR3 has 16 amino acids. Here the CDR3 DNA reads TGTGCCAGCAGCAACCCCCAGAGGGGGGACTCCTACGAGCAGTACTTC. This sequence encodes CASSNPQRGDSYEQYF.